Following are 26 T cell receptor beta chains from one sample sequenced in a study of T cell responses to AZD1222 COVID-19 vaccine. Some clones are missing from TCRdb's copy, which holds only in-frame ones; the method was immunoSEQ multiplex PCR. The profile shows 100,000 to 150,000 clones, 80% to 90% of them singletons. This sample comprised peripheral blood, obtained on day 0 of AZD1222 vaccination. Receptor source: an adult in good health.

This rearrangement joins TRBV28 to TRBJ2-5; 9 bases are a match to TRBD1. Losses at the gene ends were 4 bases for V and 3 bases for J; bases not matched to a gene: 9. CDR1 and CDR2 from the germline V gene are MDHEN and SYDVKM. The CDR3 is 16 amino acids. Written as DNA, the CDR3 is TGTGCCAGCAGTTGGGGACAGGGCCGGAACGAAGAGACCCAGTACTTC. Translation gives CASSWGQGRNEETQYF.

CDR3 sequence (DNA): TGTGCCAGCAGCATACAAACAGGGAACCGAAACACCATATATTTT. As protein: CASSIQTGNRNTIYF. This chain connects TRBV7-9 to TRBJ1-3, with D possibly being TRBD1 (6 bases). V lost 5 bases, J lost 5 bases, and 16 bases lay in between. Germline-derived CDR1 and CDR2 are SEHNR and FQNEAQ (reference sequence). There are 15 residues in the CDR3.

This chain links TRBV7-8 with TRBJ1-6; D is undetermined. Per germline, CDR1 SGHVS and CDR2 FQNEAQ. V was shortened by 1 base and J by 7 bases, with 8 bases between the two germline ends. This CDR3 spans 14 amino acids. Here the CDR3 reads CASSLEARNSPLHF. The CDR3 DNA reads as TGTGCCAGCAGCTTAGAGGCCAGGAATTCACCCCTCCACTTT. Together with reference TRBV7-8 and TRBJ1-6, the CDR3 gives the full variable domain: GAGVSQSPRYKVAKRGQDVALRCDPISGHVSLFWYQQALGQGPEFLTYFQNEAQLDKSGLPSDRFFAERPEGSVSTLKIQRTQQEDSAVYLCASSLEARNSPLHFGNGTRLTVT.

V and J are TRBV10-3 and TRBJ1-2, with TRBD1 matching 9 bases. The junction had 6 bases not matched to a gene; V was cut back by 2 bases and J by 5 bases. The CDR3 sequence is 15 residues long. CDR1 is ENHRY and CDR2 is SYGVKD in the germline V gene. The CDR3 reads CAISEGTGFSYGYTF. The DNA of the CDR3 is TGTGCCATCAGTGAGGGGACAGGGTTTTCATATGGCTACACCTTC.

Here the CDR3 reads CASSQWTGSYEQYF. The CDR3 region has the DNA TGTGCCAGTAGTCAATGGACAGGCTCCTACGAGCAGTACTTC. This chain uses TRBV19 with TRBJ2-7; 7 positions match TRBD1. Per the germline V gene, CDR1 is LNHDA and CDR2 is SQIVND (reference sequence). CDR3 length equals 14 residues. Germline trimming cut 5 bases from V and 0 bases from J; bases unmatched to any gene: 4. Together with reference TRBV19 and TRBJ2-7, the CDR3 gives the full variable domain: DGGITQSPKYLFRKEGQNVTLSCEQNLNHDAMYWYRQDPGQGLRLIYYSQIVNDFQKGDIAEGYSVSREKKESFPLTVTSAQKNPTAFYLCASSQWTGSYEQYFGPGTRLTVT.

The chain employs TRBV4-3 and TRBJ1-3, with D perhaps matching TRBD1 (6 bases). V gave up 3 bases and J gave up 2 bases, with 14 bases separating them. The CDR3 is made up of 16 amino acids. Germline CDR1 is LGHNA and CDR2 is YSLEER. DNA for the CDR3: TGCGCCAGCAGCCAGGAATCACAGGGCGCTGGAAACACCATATATTTT. Residues: CASSQESQGAGNTIYF.

The rearrangement joins TRBV5-1 to TRBJ1-5, with D perhaps matching TRBD1 (5 bases). Per germline, CDR1 SGHRS and CDR2 YFSETQ. This CDR3 contains 16 residues. The V gene lost 4 bases and the J gene lost 4 bases, with 18 bases spanning the gap. The CDR3 bases are TGCGCCAGCAGCCCGTCTGGGGCAGGACGAAATCAGCCCCAGCATTTT. This encodes CASSPSGAGRNQPQHF.

The V gene is TRBV28, the J gene TRBJ1-2; TRBD1 matches at 7 bases. The CDR3 covers 15 residues. Germline CDR1 reads MDHEN; CDR2 reads SYDVKM. The ends lost 6 bases at V and 2 bases at J; junction bases unmatched: 9. CDR3 nucleotide sequence: TGTGCCAGCAGCTTGTTCAGGGACAGCAACTATGGCTACACCTTC. Translated, it gives CASSLFRDSNYGYTF.

The chain is built from TRBV4-3 and TRBJ1-6; 7 nucleotides match TRBD1. V shed 3 bases, J shed 5 bases, and the junction held 10 bases outside the gene matches. CDR1 is LGHNA and CDR2 is YSLEER in the germline V gene. This CDR3 has 17 amino acids. The chain's CDR3 is CASSHFFRDSNNSPLHF. The CDR3 nucleotides are TGCGCCAGCAGCCACTTCTTCCGGGACAGTAATAATTCACCCCTCCACTTT.

The chain employs TRBV7-7 and TRBJ2-3, with 10 bases aligning to TRBD2. Germline loops: CDR1 SSHAT, CDR2 FNYEAQ (reference sequence). After removal of 1 base from V and 5 bases from J, the junction contained 3 bases not matched to a gene. The CDR3 is 15 amino acids. CDR3 sequence: CASSLGLAGGDTQYF. The CDR3 DNA reads TGTGCCAGCAGCTTAGGACTAGCGGGCGGAGATACGCAGTATTTT.

The rearrangement links TRBV3-1 (or the pseudogene TRBV3-2) to TRBJ1-3; D remains ambiguous. The length of the CDR3 is 15 residues. V lost 4 bases and J 0 bases, leaving 10 bases between the germline ends. Germline CDR1 LGHDT, CDR2 YNNKEL (reference sequence). The CDR3 DNA is TGTGCCAGCAGCCTCGGACGGGTCTCTGGAAACACCATATATTTT. Translation gives CASSLGRVSGNTIYF.

The chain is built from TRBV7-2 and TRBJ1-6; possibly TRBD1 for D (5 bases). This CDR3 comprises 14 residues. Germline values: CDR1 SGHTA, CDR2 FQGNSA. V was cut by 8 bases and J by 9 bases, with 17 bases left in between. The CDR3 loop reads CASGPGTVLSPLHF. In nucleotides, the CDR3 is TGTGCCAGCGGCCCCGGGACGGTTCTTTCACCCCTCCACTTT. The variable domain in full, with the rest retrieved from reference TRBV7-2 and TRBJ1-6, is GAGVSQSPSNKVTEKGKDVELRCDPISGHTALYWYRQSLGQGLEFLIYFQGNSAPDKSGLPSDRFSAERTGGSVSTLTIQRTQQEDSAVYLCASGPGTVLSPLHFGNGTRLTVT.

The chain has TRBV5-1 and TRBJ1-2, with unresolved D. This CDR3 contains 15 residues. V was clipped by 0 bases and J by 4 bases, with 13 bases between them. Germline V lookup: CDR1 SGHRS, CDR2 YFSETQ. The CDR3 sequence is CASSLAGLGGYGYTF. The CDR3 coding sequence is TGCGCCAGCAGCTTGGCGGGCCTCGGCGGCTATGGCTACACCTTC.

This clone was seen only once. The rearrangement uses TRBV3-1 (or the pseudogene TRBV3-2) and TRBJ1-5; D is ambiguous. Trimming took off 1 base at V and 1 base at J, with 11 bases between the two ends. The CDR3 has 16 amino acids. The germline gives CDR1 LGHDT, CDR2 YNNKEL (reference sequence). DNA for the CDR3: TGTGCCAGCAGCCAAGGGACCCTAGGGAGCAATCAGCCCCAGCATTTT. This encodes CASSQGTLGSNQPQHF.

V gene TRBV18 combines with J gene TRBJ2-1; TRBD2 matches 14 bases. Germline CDR1 reads KGHSH; CDR2 reads LQKENI. The CDR3 runs 19 residues. V shed 6 bases, J shed 0 bases, and the junction held 10 bases outside the gene matches. The CDR3 loop is CASSKGTSGSWSSYNEQFF. CDR3 coding DNA: TGTGCCAGCTCCAAAGGGACTAGCGGGAGCTGGAGCTCCTACAATGAGCAGTTCTTC.

V usage is TRBV12-3 or TRBV12-4 and J usage is TRBJ1-2; D uncertain. The CDR3 is made up of 13 amino acids. V was clipped by 2 bases and J by 2 bases, with 6 bases between them. In nucleotides, the CDR3 is TGTGCCAGCAGTTTACGGCTGAACTATGGCTACACCTTC. Its protein is CASSLRLNYGYTF.

The rearrangement joins TRBV5-1 to TRBJ1-5; D is perhaps TRBD1 (6 bases). The CDR3 consists of 15 residues. Trimming removed 1 base from V and 6 bases from J, with 14 bases in between. Germline V gene lookup returns CDR1 SGHRS and CDR2 YFSETQ. The CDR3 is CASSLMPGEVQPQHF. As DNA, the CDR3 is TGCGCCAGCAGCTTGATGCCAGGGGAGGTTCAGCCCCAGCATTTT.

J is TRBJ1-3 and V is TRBV10-3; D not certain. Germline V lookup: CDR1 ENHRY, CDR2 SYGVKD. The CDR3 runs 15 residues. V lost 2 bases and J lost 0, with 8 bases in between. In DNA, the CDR3 is TGTGCCATCAGTGAGCAACCAAACTCTGGAAACACCATATATTTT. It translates to CAISEQPNSGNTIYF.

This clone was detected only a few times. V and J are TRBV19 and TRBJ2-7, with D perhaps TRBD1 (5 bases). Trimming removed 7 bases at V and 0 bases at J, with 13 bases between. The CDR3 consists of 14 residues. Germline CDR1 is LNHDA and CDR2 is SQIVND (reference sequence). In nucleotides, the CDR3 is TGTGCCAGTAAGACAGCCAAGAGCTCCTACGAGCAGTACTTC. This gives the protein CASKTAKSSYEQYF.

This clone was recorded a few times. The V call is TRBV7-9, the J call TRBJ1-3; D call uncertain. This CDR3 has 15 residues. Germline CDR1 is SEHNR and CDR2 is FQNEAQ (reference sequence). Between the trimmed V and J ends, which lost 1 base and 0 bases, there was a span of 7 bases. CDR3: CASSLVSFSGNTIYF. CDR3 DNA sequence: TGTGCCAGCAGCTTAGTCTCCTTCTCTGGAAACACCATATATTTT.

V is TRBV29-1 and J is TRBJ1-1; D perhaps matches TRBD1 (6 bases). CDR3 length: 14 amino acids. Trimming pared 6 bases from V and 3 bases from J, leaving 17 bases between. CDR1 SQVTM and CDR2 ANQGSEA come from the germline V gene. Here the CDR3 DNA reads TGCAGCGTCAAGGGGGGAATTGAGGACACTGAAGCTTTCTTT. Amino acids: CSVKGGIEDTEAFF.

This clone has just one count. The V call is TRBV9, the J call TRBJ2-2; 10 bases are shared with TRBD2. The germline CDR1 and CDR2 sequences are SGDLS and YYNGEE. The trim removed 0 bases at V and 7 bases at J, leaving 6 bases unmatched. This CDR3 contains 16 residues. The CDR3 protein is CASSVASGGDVGELFF. The CDR3 nucleotides read TGTGCCAGCAGCGTAGCCAGCGGGGGGGATGTCGGGGAGCTGTTTTTT.

This clone has a single count. The rearrangement joins TRBV24-1 to TRBJ2-1; D is possibly TRBD2 (5 bases). The V gene's germline CDR1 is KGHDR and CDR2 SFDVKD. Trimming shortened V by 3 bases and J by 2 bases, and 7 bases separated the two germline ends. This CDR3 has 14 amino acids. CDR3 region: CATSDPGTYNEQFF. Written as DNA, the CDR3 is TGTGCCACCAGTGATCCCGGGACCTACAATGAGCAGTTCTTC.

This chain joins TRBV6-1 and TRBJ1-2; D ambiguous. This CDR3 has 13 residues. Looked up from germline, CDR1 is MNHNS and CDR2 is SASEGT. Trimming left V 2 bases short and J 8 bases short, with 12 bases between. This chain's CDR3 is CASSEQVEFGYTF. The DNA of the CDR3 is TGTGCCAGCAGTGAACAGGTAGAGTTCGGCTACACCTTC.

The rearrangement uses TRBV5-1 and TRBJ2-1; 8 nucleotides match TRBD2. The CDR3 consists of 14 residues. The V gene end was trimmed by 3 bases and the J gene end by 9 bases; junction bases not matched to a gene: 8. Germline CDR1 reads SGHRS; CDR2 reads YFSETQ. CDR3 sequence reads: CASSSGGRGGEQFF. CDR3 DNA sequence: TGCGCCAGCAGCTCGGGGGGGCGTGGAGGTGAGCAGTTCTTC.

J is TRBJ1-2 and V is TRBV4-2; possible D gene TRBD1, 6 bases. The germline CDR1 and CDR2 sequences are LGHNA and YNFKEQ. The CDR3 sequence is 15 residues long. Trimming took off 0 bases at V and 5 bases at J, with 13 bases between the two ends. CDR3 protein: CASSQDRRGSYGYTF. The CDR3 DNA sequence: TGTGCCAGCAGCCAAGATCGGAGGGGGTCTTATGGCTACACCTTC.